This T cell receptor beta chain was identified in a study of OX40 agonist ivuxolimab in advanced cancers. The CDR3 runs 14 residues. Germline CDR1 and CDR2: SGHKS and YYEKEE (reference sequence). V was pared by 3 bases and J by 0 bases, with 8 bases between. Measured with immunoSEQ multiplex PCR; TCRdb has only the in-frame clones, and not every one. Counted here are tens of thousands of clones, about 91% occurring once; the ten biggest clones make up around 8.7%. The V and J genes are TRBV5-5 and TRBJ2-3; unclear D gene. This TCR came from an adult with an advanced solid tumor such as melanoma, head and neck, liver or kidney cancer. This specimen consisted of CD4+ or CD8+ T cells sorted from blood, obtained in a trial of the OX40 agonist ivuxolimab. For the CDR3, the DNA is TGTGCCAGCAGCTCTGACAAGAGCACAGATACGCAGTATTTT. This sequence encodes CASSSDKSTDTQYF.